Sequencing of this T cell receptor (beta chain) was carried out in a study of technical replicates of blood from a handful of donors. Libraries were prepared by immunoSEQ multiplex PCR; TCRdb keeps only in-frame clonotypes and omits some of them. The table lists more than 75,000 clones, around 86% of them singletons. CDR1 is KGHSH and CDR2 is LQKENI in the germline V gene. The CDR3 consists of 15 residues. The junction had 7 bases not matched to a gene; V was cut back by 5 bases and J by 1 base. This chain uses TRBV18 with TRBJ2-7; 8 bases agree with TRBD1. Sequenced material: PBMCs. The source is a human donor in good health. Some clones in this sample may be carry-over from other donors' samples. This chain's CDR3 is CASSTRTGQSYEQYF. The CDR3 DNA follows: TGTGCCAGCTCAACCAGGACAGGGCAGTCCTACGAGCAGTACTTC.